Listed here is a single TCR beta chain. The source of the sample is a study of T cell changes during pregnancy in multiple sclerosis. The data were produced by immunoSEQ multiplex PCR, yet TCRdb's version contains in-frame clones alone and is incomplete. The sample includes about 56,000 clones, approximately 89% of them seen just once. This TCR came from a female donor with multiple sclerosis, enrolled in a pregnancy study. Source: peripheral blood, taken after pregnancy.

The CDR3 region is CASSSQVSGNTIYF. CDR3 coding DNA: TGTGCCAGCAGCTCTCAGGTTTCTGGAAACACCATATATTTT. J is TRBJ1-3 and V is TRBV9; D call uncertain. CDR1 is SGDLS, CDR2 YYNGEE, per germline. The V and J ends lost 4 bases and 1 base respectively, with 9 bases between them. The CDR3 extends over 14 amino acids.